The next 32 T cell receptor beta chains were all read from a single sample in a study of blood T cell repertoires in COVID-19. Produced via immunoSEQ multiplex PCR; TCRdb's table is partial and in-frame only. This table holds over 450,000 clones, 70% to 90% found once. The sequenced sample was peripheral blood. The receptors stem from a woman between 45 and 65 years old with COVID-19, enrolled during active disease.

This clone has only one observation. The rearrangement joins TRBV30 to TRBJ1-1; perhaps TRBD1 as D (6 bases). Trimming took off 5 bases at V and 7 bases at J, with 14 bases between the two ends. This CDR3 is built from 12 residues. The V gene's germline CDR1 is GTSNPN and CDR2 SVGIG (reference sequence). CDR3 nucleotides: TGTGCCTGGGCCCGCACAGGGAGTGAAGCTTTCTTT. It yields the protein CAWARTGSEAFF. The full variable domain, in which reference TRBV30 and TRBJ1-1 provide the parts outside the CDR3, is SQTIHQWPATLVQPVGSPLSLECTVEGTSNPNLYWYRQAAGRGLQLLFYSVGIGQISSEVPQNLSASRPQDRQFILSSKKLLLSDSGFYLCAWARTGSEAFFGQGTRLTVV.

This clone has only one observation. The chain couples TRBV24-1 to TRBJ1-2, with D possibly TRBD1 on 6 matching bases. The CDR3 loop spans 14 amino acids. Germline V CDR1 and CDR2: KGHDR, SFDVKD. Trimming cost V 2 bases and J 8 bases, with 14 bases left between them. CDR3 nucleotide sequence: TGTGCCACCAGTGATTCCTCAGGGGTTGAGGGCTACACCTTC. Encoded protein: CATSDSSGVEGYTF.

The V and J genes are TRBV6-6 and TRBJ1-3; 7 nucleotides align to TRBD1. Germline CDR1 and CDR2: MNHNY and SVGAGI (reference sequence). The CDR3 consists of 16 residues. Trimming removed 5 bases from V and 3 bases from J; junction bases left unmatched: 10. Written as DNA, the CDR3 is TGTGCCAGCAGTCGTAATCCCGGGACAGTTGGAAACACCATATATTTT. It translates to CASSRNPGTVGNTIYF.

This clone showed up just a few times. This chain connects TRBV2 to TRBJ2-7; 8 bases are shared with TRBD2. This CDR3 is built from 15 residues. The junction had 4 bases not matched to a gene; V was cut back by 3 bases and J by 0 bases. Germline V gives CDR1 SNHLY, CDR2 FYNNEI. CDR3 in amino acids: CASSDRSGVSYEQYF. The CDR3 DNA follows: TGTGCCAGCAGTGACCGTAGCGGGGTCTCCTACGAGCAGTACTTC. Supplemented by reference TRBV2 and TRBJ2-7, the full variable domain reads EPEVTQTPSHQVTQMGQEVILRCVPISNHLYFYWYRQILGQKVEFLVSFYNNEISEKSEIFDDQFSVERPDGSNFTLKIRSTKLEDSAMYFCASSDRSGVSYEQYFGPGTRLTVT.

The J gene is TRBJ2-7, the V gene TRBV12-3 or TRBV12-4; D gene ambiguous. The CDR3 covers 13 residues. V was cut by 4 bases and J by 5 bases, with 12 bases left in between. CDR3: CASSYKGGDEQYF. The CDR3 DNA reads TGTGCCAGCAGTTATAAAGGCGGTGACGAGCAGTACTTC.

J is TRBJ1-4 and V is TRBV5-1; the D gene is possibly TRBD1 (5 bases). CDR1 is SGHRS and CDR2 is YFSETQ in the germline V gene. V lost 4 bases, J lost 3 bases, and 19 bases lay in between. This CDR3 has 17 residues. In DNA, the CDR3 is TGCGCCAGCAGCCCCGGCGGGGGTCATCGATCTAATGAAAAACTGTTTTTT. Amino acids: CASSPGGGHRSNEKLFF.

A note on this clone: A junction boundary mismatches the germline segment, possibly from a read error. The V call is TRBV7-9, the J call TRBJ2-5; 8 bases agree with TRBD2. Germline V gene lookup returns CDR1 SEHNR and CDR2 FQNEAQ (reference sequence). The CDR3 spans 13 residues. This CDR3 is CASSSPGLVLYHF. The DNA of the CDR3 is TGTGCCAGCAGTTCTCCGGGACTAGTTTTGTACCACTTC.

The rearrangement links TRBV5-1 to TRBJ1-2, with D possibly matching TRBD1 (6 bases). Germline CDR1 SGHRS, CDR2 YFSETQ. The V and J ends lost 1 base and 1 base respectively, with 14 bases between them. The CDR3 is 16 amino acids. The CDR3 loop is CASSLWVGANNYGYTF. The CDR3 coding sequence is TGCGCCAGCAGCTTGTGGGTGGGGGCCAATAACTATGGCTACACCTTC.

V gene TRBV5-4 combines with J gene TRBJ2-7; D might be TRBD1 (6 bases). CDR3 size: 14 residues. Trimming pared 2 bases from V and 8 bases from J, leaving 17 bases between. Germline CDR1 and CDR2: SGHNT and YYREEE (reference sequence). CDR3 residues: CASSFQGQVLKQYF. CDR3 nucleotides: TGTGCCAGCAGCTTTCAGGGGCAGGTGTTAAAGCAGTACTTC.

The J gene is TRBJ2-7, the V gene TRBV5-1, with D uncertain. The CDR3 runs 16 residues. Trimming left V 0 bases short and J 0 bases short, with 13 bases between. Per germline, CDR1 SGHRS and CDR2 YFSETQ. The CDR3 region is CASSLDSRRSSYEQYF. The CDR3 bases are TGCGCCAGCAGCTTGGATTCCCGACGGAGCTCCTACGAGCAGTACTTC.

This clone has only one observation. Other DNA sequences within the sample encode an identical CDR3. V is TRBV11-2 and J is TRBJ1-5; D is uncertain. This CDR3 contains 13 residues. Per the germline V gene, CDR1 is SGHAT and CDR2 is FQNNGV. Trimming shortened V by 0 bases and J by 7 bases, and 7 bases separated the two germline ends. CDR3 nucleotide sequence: TGTGCCAGCAGCTTAGAGAGAGGGCAGCCCCAGCATTTT. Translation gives CASSLERGQPQHF.

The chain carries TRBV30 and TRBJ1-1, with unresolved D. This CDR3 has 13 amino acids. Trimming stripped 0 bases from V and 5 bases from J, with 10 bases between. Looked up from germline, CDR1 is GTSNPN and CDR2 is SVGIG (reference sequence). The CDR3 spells CAWSVDAGTEAFF. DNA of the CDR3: TGTGCCTGGAGTGTAGACGCGGGGACTGAAGCTTTCTTT. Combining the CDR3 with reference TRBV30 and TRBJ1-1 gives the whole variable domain SQTIHQWPATLVQPVGSPLSLECTVEGTSNPNLYWYRQAAGRGLQLLFYSVGIGQISSEVPQNLSASRPQDRQFILSSKKLLLSDSGFYLCAWSVDAGTEAFFGQGTRLTVV.

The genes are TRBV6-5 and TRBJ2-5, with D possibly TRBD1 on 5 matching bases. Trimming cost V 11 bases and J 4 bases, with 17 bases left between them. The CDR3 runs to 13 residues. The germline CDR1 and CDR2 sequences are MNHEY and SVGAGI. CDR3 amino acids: CASSAPTGETQYF. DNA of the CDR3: TGTGCCTCCTCCGCCCCTACAGGAGAGACCCAGTACTTC.

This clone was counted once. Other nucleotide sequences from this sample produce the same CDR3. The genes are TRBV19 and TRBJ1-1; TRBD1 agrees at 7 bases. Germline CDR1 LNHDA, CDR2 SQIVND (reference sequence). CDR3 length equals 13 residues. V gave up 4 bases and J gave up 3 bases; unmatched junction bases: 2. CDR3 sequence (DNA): TGTGCCAGTAGTAGCACAGGGGACACTGAAGCTTTCTTT. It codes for CASSSTGDTEAFF.

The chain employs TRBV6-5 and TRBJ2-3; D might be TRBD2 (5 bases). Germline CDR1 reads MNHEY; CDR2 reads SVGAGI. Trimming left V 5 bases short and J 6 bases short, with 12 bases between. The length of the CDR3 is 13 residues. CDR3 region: CASSRGGGDTQYF. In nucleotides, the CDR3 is TGTGCCAGCAGTAGAGGAGGCGGGGATACGCAGTATTTT.

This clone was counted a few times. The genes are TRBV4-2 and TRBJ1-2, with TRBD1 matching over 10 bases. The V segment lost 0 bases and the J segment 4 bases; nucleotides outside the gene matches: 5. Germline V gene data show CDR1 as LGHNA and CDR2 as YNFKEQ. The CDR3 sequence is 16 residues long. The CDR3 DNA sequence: TGTGCCAGCAGCCAAGAACCCGGGACAGGGGTCTATGGCTACACCTTC. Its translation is CASSQEPGTGVYGYTF.

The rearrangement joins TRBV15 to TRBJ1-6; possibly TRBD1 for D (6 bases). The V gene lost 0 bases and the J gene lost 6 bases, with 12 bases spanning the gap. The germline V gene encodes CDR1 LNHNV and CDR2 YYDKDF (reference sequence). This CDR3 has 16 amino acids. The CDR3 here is CATSREENRVNSPLHF. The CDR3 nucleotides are TGTGCCACCAGCAGAGAGGAGAACAGGGTTAATTCACCCCTCCACTTT.

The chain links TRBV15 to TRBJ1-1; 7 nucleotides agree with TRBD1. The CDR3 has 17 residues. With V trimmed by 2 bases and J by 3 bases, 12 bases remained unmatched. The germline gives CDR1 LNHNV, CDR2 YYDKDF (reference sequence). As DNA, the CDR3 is TGTGCCACCAGCAGATACCCTTTAACAGGGGTCGACACTGAAGCTTTCTTT. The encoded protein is CATSRYPLTGVDTEAFF.

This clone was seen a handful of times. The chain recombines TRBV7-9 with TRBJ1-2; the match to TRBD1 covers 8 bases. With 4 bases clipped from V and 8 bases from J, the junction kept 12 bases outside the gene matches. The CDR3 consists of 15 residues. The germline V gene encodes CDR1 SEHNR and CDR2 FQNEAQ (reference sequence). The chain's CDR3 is CASSSRTGPRGGYTF. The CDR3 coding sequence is TGTGCCAGCAGCTCCCGGACAGGGCCCAGGGGAGGCTACACCTTC.

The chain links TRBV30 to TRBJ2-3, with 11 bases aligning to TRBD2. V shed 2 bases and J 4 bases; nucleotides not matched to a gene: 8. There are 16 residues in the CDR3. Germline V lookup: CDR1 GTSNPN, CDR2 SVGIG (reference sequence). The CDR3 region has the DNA TGTGCCTGGAGTCTCGGTAGCGGGGGGGTAGCAGATACGCAGTATTTT. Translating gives CAWSLGSGGVADTQYF.

As DNA, the CDR3 is TGTGCCAGCAGTCTCGGAGGGGCGGGGGGTCCACCCATGGCTTTCTTT. Amino acid sequence: CASSLGGAGGPPMAFF. The rearrangement joins TRBV2 to TRBJ1-1, with a tentative D call TRBD1 (5 bases). The CDR3 has 16 residues. V lost 5 bases and J 11 bases, leaving 27 bases between the germline ends. CDR1 and CDR2 (germline): SNHLY, FYNNEI.

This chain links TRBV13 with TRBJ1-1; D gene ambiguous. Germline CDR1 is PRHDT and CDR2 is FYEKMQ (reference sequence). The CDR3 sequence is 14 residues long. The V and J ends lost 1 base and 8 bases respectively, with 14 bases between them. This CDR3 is CASSLEGWAGEAFF. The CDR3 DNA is TGTGCCAGCAGCTTAGAAGGTTGGGCAGGCGAAGCTTTCTTT. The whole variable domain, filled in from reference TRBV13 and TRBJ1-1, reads AAGVIQSPRHLIKEKRETATLKCYPIPRHDTVYWYQQGPGQDPQFLISFYEKMQSDKGSIPDRFSAQQFSDYHSELNMSSLELGDSALYFCASSLEGWAGEAFFGQGTRLTVV.

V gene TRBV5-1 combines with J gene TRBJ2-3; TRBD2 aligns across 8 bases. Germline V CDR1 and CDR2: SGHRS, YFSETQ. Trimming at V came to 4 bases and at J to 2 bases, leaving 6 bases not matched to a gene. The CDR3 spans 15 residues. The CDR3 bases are TGCGCCAGCAGCGGAGCGGGGGACCTCACAGATACGCAGTATTTT. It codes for CASSGAGDLTDTQYF.

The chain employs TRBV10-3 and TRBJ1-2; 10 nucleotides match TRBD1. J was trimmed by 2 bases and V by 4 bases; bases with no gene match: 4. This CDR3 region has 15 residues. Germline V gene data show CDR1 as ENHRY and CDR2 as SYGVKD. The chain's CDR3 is CAISGGTGANYGYTF. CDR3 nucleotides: TGTGCCATCAGTGGGGGGACAGGGGCAAACTATGGCTACACCTTC.

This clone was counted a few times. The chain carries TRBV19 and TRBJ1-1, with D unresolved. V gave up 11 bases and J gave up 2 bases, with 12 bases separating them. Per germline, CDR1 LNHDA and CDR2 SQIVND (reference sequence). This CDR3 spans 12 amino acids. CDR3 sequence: CASSQTNTEAFF. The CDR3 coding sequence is TGTGCCTCGTCCCAGACTAACACTGAAGCTTTCTTT.

Here the CDR3 DNA reads TGTGCCTGGAGCCAGGGGGAAGCTAACTATGGCTACACCTTC. Residues: CAWSQGEANYGYTF. This rearrangement joins TRBV30 to TRBJ1-2; 7 nucleotides line up with TRBD1. The CDR3 is 14 amino acids. V shed 3 bases and J 0 bases; nucleotides not matched to a gene: 4. The germline gives CDR1 GTSNPN, CDR2 SVGIG (reference sequence).

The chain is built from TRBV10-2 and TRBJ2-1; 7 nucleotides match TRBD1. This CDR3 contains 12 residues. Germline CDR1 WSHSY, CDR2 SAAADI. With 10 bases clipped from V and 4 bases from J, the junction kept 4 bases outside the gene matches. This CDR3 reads CATGDSYNEQFF. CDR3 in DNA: TGCGCCACCGGGGACAGTTACAATGAGCAGTTCTTC.

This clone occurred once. The CDR3 is CASSLDRVNGYTF. In nucleotides, the CDR3 is TGTGCCAGCAGCTTGGACAGGGTAAATGGCTACACCTTC. The chain joins TRBV7-9 to TRBJ1-2, with 8 nucleotides matching TRBD1. The length of the CDR3 is 13 residues. Unmatched junction bases numbered 3, after V lost 3 bases and J lost 6 bases. Per the germline V gene, CDR1 is SEHNR and CDR2 is FQNEAQ (reference sequence).

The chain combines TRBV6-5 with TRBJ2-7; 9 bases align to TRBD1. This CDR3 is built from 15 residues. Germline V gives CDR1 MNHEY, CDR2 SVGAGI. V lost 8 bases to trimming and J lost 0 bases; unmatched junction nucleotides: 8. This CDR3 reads CASAPGTGNSYEQYF. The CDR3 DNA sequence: TGTGCCAGCGCTCCGGGGACAGGGAACTCCTACGAGCAGTACTTC.

CDR3 nucleotide sequence: TGTGCCAGCAGTCATGACAGGGCTTCCAAAAACATTCAGTACTTC. Protein: CASSHDRASKNIQYF. The rearrangement joins TRBV2 to TRBJ2-4; 7 nucleotides agree with TRBD1. CDR1 and CDR2 (germline): SNHLY, FYNNEI. There are 15 residues in the CDR3. After removal of 5 bases from V and 2 bases from J, the junction contained 6 bases not matched to a gene. Supplemented by reference TRBV2 and TRBJ2-4, the full variable domain reads EPEVTQTPSHQVTQMGQEVILRCVPISNHLYFYWYRQILGQKVEFLVSFYNNEISEKSEIFDDQFSVERPDGSNFTLKIRSTKLEDSAMYFCASSHDRASKNIQYFGAGTRLSVL.

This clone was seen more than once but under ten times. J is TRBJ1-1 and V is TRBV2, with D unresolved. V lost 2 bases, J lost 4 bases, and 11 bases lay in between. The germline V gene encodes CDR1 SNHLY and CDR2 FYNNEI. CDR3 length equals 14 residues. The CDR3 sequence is CASSEHTSITEAFF. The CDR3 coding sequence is TGTGCCAGCAGTGAACATACCTCTATCACTGAAGCTTTCTTT. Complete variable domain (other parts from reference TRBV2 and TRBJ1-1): EPEVTQTPSHQVTQMGQEVILRCVPISNHLYFYWYRQILGQKVEFLVSFYNNEISEKSEIFDDQFSVERPDGSNFTLKIRSTKLEDSAMYFCASSEHTSITEAFFGQGTRLTVV.

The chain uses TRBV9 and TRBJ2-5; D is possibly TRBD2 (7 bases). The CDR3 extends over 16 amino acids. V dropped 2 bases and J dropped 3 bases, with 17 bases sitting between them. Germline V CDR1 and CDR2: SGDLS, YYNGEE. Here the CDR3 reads CASSVEYGGLEETQYF. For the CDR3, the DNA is TGTGCCAGCAGCGTGGAATACGGGGGGCTTGAAGAGACCCAGTACTTC.